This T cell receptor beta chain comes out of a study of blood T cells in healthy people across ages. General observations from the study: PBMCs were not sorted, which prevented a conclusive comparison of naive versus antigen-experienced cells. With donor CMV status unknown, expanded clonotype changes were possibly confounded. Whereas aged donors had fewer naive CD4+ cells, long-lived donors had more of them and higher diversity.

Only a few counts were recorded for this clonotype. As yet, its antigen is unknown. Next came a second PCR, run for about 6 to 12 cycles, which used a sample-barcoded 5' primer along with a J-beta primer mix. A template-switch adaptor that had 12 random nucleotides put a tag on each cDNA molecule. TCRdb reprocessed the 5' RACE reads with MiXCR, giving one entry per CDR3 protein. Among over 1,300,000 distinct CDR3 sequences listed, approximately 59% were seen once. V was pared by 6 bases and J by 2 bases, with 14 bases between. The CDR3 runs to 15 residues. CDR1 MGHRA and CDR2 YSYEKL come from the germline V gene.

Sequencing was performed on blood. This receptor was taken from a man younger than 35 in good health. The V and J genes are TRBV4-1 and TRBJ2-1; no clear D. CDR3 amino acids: CASSLTAGAYNEQFF. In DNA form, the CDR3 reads TGCGCCAGCAGTCTGACGGCAGGAGCCTACAATGAGCAGTTCTTC.